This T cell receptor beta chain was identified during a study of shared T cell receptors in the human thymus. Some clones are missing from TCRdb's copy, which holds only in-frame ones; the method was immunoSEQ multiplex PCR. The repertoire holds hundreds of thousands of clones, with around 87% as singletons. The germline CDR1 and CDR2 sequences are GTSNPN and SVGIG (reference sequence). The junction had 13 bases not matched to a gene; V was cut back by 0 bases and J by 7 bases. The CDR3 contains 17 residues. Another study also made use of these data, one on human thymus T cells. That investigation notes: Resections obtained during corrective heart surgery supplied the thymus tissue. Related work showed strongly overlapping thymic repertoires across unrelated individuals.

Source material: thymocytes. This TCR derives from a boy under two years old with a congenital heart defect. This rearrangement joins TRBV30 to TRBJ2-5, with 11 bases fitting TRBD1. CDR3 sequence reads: CAWSVDPRTGGPRTQYF. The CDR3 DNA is TGTGCCTGGAGTGTAGACCCTCGGACAGGGGGCCCCAGGACCCAGTACTTC.